The following is a T cell receptor (beta chain) sequence with its context. Original processing notes: Nucleated cell number was recorded as an estimate derived from reference gene primer amplification. The assay was immunoSEQ multiplex PCR, and TCRdb's table has in-frame clones only and misses some. V, J and clone size reflect that table, while D and trimming were determined from the DNA. The repertoire includes about 170,000 clones, around four fifths of them detected once, and roughly 2.5% sits in the top ten. This record belongs to a study of blood T cell repertoires in COVID-19. Study as a whole: Sources were T cells, B-cell-depleted T cells, or PBMCs; the material itself was cDNA or gDNA.

The ends were cut back, 3 bases at V and 7 bases at J, with 24 bases in the middle. Germline V gene lookup returns CDR1 ENHRY and CDR2 SYGVKD. The CDR3 extends over 18 amino acids. Seattle patients were enrolled during active infection and followed longitudinally. This TCR derives from a woman older than 75 with COVID-19, enrolled during active disease. Sequencing input: peripheral blood. This sequence joins TRBV10-3 and TRBJ1-4; a possible D gene is TRBD1 (6 bases). CDR3 in amino acids: CAISEGPRGAATSEKLFF. CDR3 bases: TGTGCCATCAGTGAAGGCCCTCGGGGGGCCGCGACGAGTGAAAAACTGTTTTTT.